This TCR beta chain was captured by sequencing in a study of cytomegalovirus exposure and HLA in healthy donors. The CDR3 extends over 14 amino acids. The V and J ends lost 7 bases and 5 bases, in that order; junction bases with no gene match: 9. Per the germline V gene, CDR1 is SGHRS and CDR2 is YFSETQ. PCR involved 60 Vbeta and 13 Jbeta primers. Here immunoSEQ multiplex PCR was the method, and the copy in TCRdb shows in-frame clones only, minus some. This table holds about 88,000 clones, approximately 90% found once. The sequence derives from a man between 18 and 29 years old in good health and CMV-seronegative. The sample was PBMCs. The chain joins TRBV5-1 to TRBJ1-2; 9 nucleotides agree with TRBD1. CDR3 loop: CASLGDREGYGYTF. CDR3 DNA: TGCGCCAGCTTAGGGGACAGGGAGGGTTATGGCTACACCTTC.